These 6 T cell receptor beta chains were sequenced from one sample in a study of T cell responses to AZD1222 COVID-19 vaccine. Assay used: immunoSEQ multiplex PCR; TCRdb lists only in-frame clones, some missing. The sample shows 150,000 or so clones, 85% to 95% of them seen only once. The sequencing here drew on peripheral blood, taken on day 0 of AZD1222 vaccination. The receptors stem from an adult in good health.

The chain carries TRBV6-2 or TRBV6-3 and TRBJ2-1; 8 bases are shared with TRBD2. Looked up from germline, CDR1 is MNHEY and CDR2 is SVGEGT. The CDR3 consists of 17 residues. The ends lost 0 bases at V and 2 bases at J; junction bases unmatched: 6. The CDR3 DNA reads TGTGCCAGCAGTTACTCGTTATCGCGGGGGGCCTACAATGAGCAGTTCTTC. It translates to CASSYSLSRGAYNEQFF.

The chain carries TRBV29-1 and TRBJ1-4; D perhaps matches TRBD1 (5 bases). Germline-derived CDR1 and CDR2 are SQVTM and ANQGSEA. Trimming removed 2 bases from V and 7 bases from J, with 11 bases in between. The CDR3 consists of 13 residues. CDR3 amino acids: CSVENTGGEKLFF. The CDR3 bases are TGCAGCGTTGAAAATACCGGGGGTGAAAAACTGTTTTTT.

The chain carries TRBV7-2 and TRBJ2-6; 7 bases align to TRBD2. CDR1 and CDR2 from the germline V gene are SGHTA and FQGNSA. With V trimmed by 4 bases and J by 0 bases, 9 bases remained unmatched. This CDR3 has 18 amino acids. This CDR3 is CASSSRTRGSSGANVLTF. In nucleotides, the CDR3 is TGTGCCAGCAGCTCTCGGACTAGGGGTAGCTCTGGGGCCAACGTCCTGACTTTC. The entire variable domain, with the rest obtained from reference TRBV7-2 and TRBJ2-6, is as follows: GAGVSQSPSNKVTEKGKDVELRCDPISGHTALYWYRQSLGQGLEFLIYFQGNSAPDKSGLPSDRFSAERTGGSVSTLTIQRTQQEDSAVYLCASSSRTRGSSGANVLTFGAGSRLTVL.

This clone was observed a single time. The chain links TRBV29-1 to TRBJ2-1; tentatively, D is TRBD2 (6 bases). Germline V gene lookup returns CDR1 SQVTM and CDR2 ANQGSEA. The CDR3 consists of 15 residues. V lost 6 bases and J lost 3, with 18 bases in between. The CDR3 DNA sequence: TGCAGCGTACATTCGACTAGTTCGTTCTACAATGAGCAGTTCTTC. Encoded protein: CSVHSTSSFYNEQFF.

The chain recombines TRBV5-1 with TRBJ2-5; weak D call: TRBD2 (5 bases). Trimming removed 2 bases from V and 5 bases from J, with 10 bases in between. Germline CDR1 SGHRS, CDR2 YFSETQ. The length of the CDR3 is 13 residues. In DNA, the CDR3 is TGCGCCAGCAGCTTAGGAAGAGGGGAGACCCAGTACTTC. Translation gives CASSLGRGETQYF. Based on the CDR3 plus reference TRBV5-1 and TRBJ2-5, the full variable domain is KAGVTQTPRYLIKTRGQQVTLSCSPISGHRSVSWYQQTPGQGLQFLFEYFSETQRNKGNFPGRFSGRQFSNSRSEMNVSTLELGDSALYLCASSLGRGETQYFGPGTRLLVL.

This clone was observed a handful of times. The rearrangement links TRBV6-4 to TRBJ2-3; D not certain. Per the germline V gene, CDR1 is MRHNA and CDR2 is SNTAGT. The V end was cut by 3 bases, the J end by 1 base, with 8 bases between. The CDR3 totals 14 residues. The DNA of the CDR3 is TGTGCCAGCAGTGAGTCGGACGGCACAGATACGCAGTATTTT. Protein sequence: CASSESDGTDTQYF.